The clone carrying this T cell receptor (beta chain) was picked up a small number of times. Its matching antigen is unknown. TCRdb reprocessed the 5' RACE reads via MiXCR and lists one record per CDR3 protein. The profile covers 100,000 to 110,000 distinct CDR3 sequences, with around 4.3% appearing a single time and approximately 22% taken by the ten largest. This sample was included in a study of spatial heterogeneity in lung cancer. General study findings and limits: Within tumors, counts of expanded alpha and beta TCRs tracked tumor mutation counts.

The time point: sample taken at primary tumor resection. There are 15 residues in the CDR3. J gave up 3 bases and V 6 bases, and 10 bases lay outside the gene matches. Germline values: CDR1 MNHNY, CDR2 SVGAGI (reference sequence). The chain has TRBV6-6 and TRBJ1-2; 7 bases match TRBD1. This specimen consisted of lung tumor tissue, obtained at surgery. The receptor was derived from a male donor with early-stage non-small cell lung cancer. In DNA, the CDR3 is TGTGCCAGCAGCTCTCCGGACAGGATTTACTATGGCTACACCTTC. The encoded protein is CASSSPDRIYYGYTF.